Sequencing of this T cell receptor beta chain was carried out in a study of shared T cell receptors in the human thymus (dated by TCRdb to 2020 to 2023). Describing the broader study: The study examined how self-reactive, shared T-cell receptor alpha chains are generated in the human thymus.

The V end gives up 7 bases and the J end 3 bases, leaving 8 bases in the junction not matched to a gene. From its cysteine to its phenylalanine, the CDR3 spans 14 amino acids. Only the CDR3 portion is preserved as DNA: 42 bases, with reading frame beginning at the first base. From the germline V gene (reference sequence), CDR1 is LNHDA and CDR2 is SQIVND. The library was prepared using the immunoSEQ multiplex PCR assay. What TCRdb holds here is the immuneACCESS table cut down to in-frame rearrangements. Part of the clones is not present; checked against another copy, under half of the missing clones reflect an unresolved V gene, and the others are unexplained. This sample has 650,000 to 950,000 clones in its table, and approximately 83% of those were observed once. The biggest ten clones account for 0.0095% to 0.013% of the sample. As to this clone: The specificity of this receptor is unknown. Base qualities are not provided; no much larger clone lies one nucleotide away.

These sequences were also reported in another study, on human thymus T cells. The second study, in turn, reports: The donors were immunologically healthy infants in Finland who had open corrective cardiac surgery for congenital heart defects. Thymus tissue was collected as surgical resects that were removed during corrective cardiac surgery. Usage of V and J gene segments appeared to be biased in both the thymic and the peripheral blood repertoires. Highly overlapping thymic TCR repertoires among unrelated individuals were reported in the related research. The study described the TCR alpha and beta repertoires in under 10 infant thymus samples and a handful of matching peripheral blood samples. Donor ages ranged from roughly 6 to 250 days, and the cohort comprised about 6 male and two female infants. After being mechanically released from the tissue, thymocytes were kept at -70 degrees C in pellets of about 8.5-32 million cells. A QIAsymphony instrument was used to extract genomic DNA from frozen cell pellets. The immunoSEQ multiplex PCR assay was used to amplify the TCRB and TCRAD loci from a standardized amount of quality-controlled genomic DNA. The amplicons spanned the V(D)J region and were long enough to cover the CDR3 and allow V and J genes to be identified. Amplicon sequencing was performed on an Illumina platform through the commercial immunoSEQ service. Primer bias and sequencing errors were corrected as previously described, and TCRAD and TCRB were defined on the basis of the IMGT database. Repertoires were analysed with immunoSEQ Analyzer 3.0 and VDJTools, covering basic statistics, V/J segment usage, diversity estimates, rarefaction and pairwise overlap. To estimate diversity, the Chao1, ChaoE, Efron-Thisted, Shannon and inverse Simpson indices were applied, and diversity was also estimated on datasets down-sampled to the smallest sample. Repertoire overlap used strict matching of CDR3 nucleotide sequence, V gene and J gene, with Jaccard-based multidimensional scaling clustering. On average, roughly 740,000 unique TCRB clonotypes were obtained from thymus samples, compared with about 86,000 from blood samples.

The sample consisted of thymocytes. The chain links TRBV19 with TRBJ1-1; 7 bases in between match TRBD1. This TCR came from a girl under two years old with a congenital heart defect. Donor details come from another sample of the same person, matched by shared clones. The DNA reads TGTGCCAGTACCCTCAGGGGGAGCGACACTGAAGCTTTCTTT. The resulting protein is CASTLRGSDTEAFF.